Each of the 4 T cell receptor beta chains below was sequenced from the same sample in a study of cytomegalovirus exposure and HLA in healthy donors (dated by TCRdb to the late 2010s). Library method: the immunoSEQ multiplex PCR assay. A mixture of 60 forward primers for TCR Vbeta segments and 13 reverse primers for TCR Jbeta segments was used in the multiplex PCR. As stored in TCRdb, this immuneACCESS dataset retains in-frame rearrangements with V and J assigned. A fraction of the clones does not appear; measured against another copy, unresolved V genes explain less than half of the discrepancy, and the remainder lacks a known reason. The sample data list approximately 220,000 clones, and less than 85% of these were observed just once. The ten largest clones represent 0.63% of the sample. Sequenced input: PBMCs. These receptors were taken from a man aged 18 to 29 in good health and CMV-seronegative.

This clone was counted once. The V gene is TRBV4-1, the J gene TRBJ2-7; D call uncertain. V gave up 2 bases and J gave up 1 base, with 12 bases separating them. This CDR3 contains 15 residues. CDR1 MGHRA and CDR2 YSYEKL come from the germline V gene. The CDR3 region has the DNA TGCGCCAGCAGCCAAACTACTGCACATTCCTACGAGCAGTACTTC. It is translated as CASSQTTAHSYEQYF.

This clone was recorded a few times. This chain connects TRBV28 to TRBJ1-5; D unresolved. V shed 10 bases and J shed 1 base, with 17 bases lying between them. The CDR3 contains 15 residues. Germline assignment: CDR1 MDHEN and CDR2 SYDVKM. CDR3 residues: CATSGRVISNQPQHF. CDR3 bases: TGTGCCACCTCGGGGAGGGTTATCAGCAATCAGCCCCAGCATTTT.

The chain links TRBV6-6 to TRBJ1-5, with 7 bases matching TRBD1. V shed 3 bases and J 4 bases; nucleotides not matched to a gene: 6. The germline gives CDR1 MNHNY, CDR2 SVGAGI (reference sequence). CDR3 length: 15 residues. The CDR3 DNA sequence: TGTGCCAGCAGTTATCTAGGGGGCGCGAATCAGCCCCAGCATTTT. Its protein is CASSYLGGANQPQHF.

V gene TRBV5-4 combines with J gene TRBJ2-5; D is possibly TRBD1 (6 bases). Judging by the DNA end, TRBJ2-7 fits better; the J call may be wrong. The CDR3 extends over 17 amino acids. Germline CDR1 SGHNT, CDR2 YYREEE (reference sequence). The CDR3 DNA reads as TGTGCCAGCAGCTTGGGGGCTCTTCCGGGACACTCCTACGAGCAGTACTTC. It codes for CASSLGALPGHSYEQYF.